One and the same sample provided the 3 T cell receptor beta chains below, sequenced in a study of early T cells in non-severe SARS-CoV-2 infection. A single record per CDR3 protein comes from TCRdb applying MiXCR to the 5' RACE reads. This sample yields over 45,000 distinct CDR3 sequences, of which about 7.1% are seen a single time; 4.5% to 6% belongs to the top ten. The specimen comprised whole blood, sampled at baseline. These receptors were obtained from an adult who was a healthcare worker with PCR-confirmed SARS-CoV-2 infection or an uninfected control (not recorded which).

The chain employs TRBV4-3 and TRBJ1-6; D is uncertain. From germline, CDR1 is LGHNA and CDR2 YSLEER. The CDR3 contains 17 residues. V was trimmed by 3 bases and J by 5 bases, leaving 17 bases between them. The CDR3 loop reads CASSQDLFAVNNSPLHF. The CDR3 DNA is TGCGCCAGCAGCCAGGATCTTTTTGCGGTTAATAATTCACCCCTCCACTTT.

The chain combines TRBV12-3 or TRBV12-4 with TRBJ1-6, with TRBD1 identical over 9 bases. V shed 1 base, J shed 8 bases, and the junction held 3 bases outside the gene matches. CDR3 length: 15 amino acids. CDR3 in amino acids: CASSLGQGGHSPLHF. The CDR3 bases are TGTGCCAGCAGTTTAGGACAGGGGGGACATTCACCCCTCCACTTT.

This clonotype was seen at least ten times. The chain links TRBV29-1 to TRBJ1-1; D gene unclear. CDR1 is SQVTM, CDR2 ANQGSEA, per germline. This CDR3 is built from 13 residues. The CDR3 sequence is CLARGDSNTEAFF. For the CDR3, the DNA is TGCTTAGCGCGAGGAGACTCGAACACTGAAGCTTTCTTT. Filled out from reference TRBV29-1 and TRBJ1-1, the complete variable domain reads SAVISQKPSRDICQRGTSLTIQCQVDSQVTMMFWYRQQPGQSLTLIATANQGSEATYESGFVIDKFPISRPNLTFSTLTVSNMSPEDSSIYLCLARGDSNTEAFFGQGTRLTVV.